Sequencing of this T cell receptor (beta chain) was carried out in a study of human T cells and chemical hapten exposure. Overall study: TCR yields per sample varied mostly from small pooled library volume differences. Study conclusions and caveats: Significantly more large CDR3 similarity clusters arose among expanded TCRs than among controls. Those TCRs sitting above 1 in 1000 frequency stayed the same with DPC sensitization.

This clonotype has a count of ten or more. The antigen remains unidentified. TCRdb reprocessed the RACE reads with MiXCR, giving one entry per CDR3 protein. This table has about 83,000 distinct CDR3 sequences, over 6% appearing once. CDR1 and CDR2 (germline): SGHNT, YENEEA. This CDR3 is built from 19 residues. The V segment lost 2 bases and the J segment 0 bases; nucleotides outside the gene matches: 15. Documented time point: patch test 1, 2 weeks after DPC sensitization. Treatment of the sample: therapeutic diphenylcyclopropenone sensitization with weekly scalp DPC. People who gave samples had alopecia, were 18 to 70 years old, and were suitable for DPC.

This receptor was identified in a woman aged 25 to 39 with alopecia areata. Some clones in this sample may be carry-over from other donors' samples. The V gene is TRBV11-3, the J gene TRBJ2-7; 8 positions match TRBD1. The sequences come from whole blood, collected in connection with sensitization to the hapten diphenylcyclopropenone (DPC). The CDR3, as DNA: TGTGCCAGCAGCTTAACTATGACAGGGGCCCCACTGGACTCCTACGAGCAGTACTTC. This encodes CASSLTMTGAPLDSYEQYF. Full variable domain (remainder filled in from reference TRBV11-3 and TRBJ2-7): EAGVVQSPRYKIIEKKQPVAFWCNPISGHNTLYWYLQNLGQGPELLIRYENEEAVDDSQLPKDRFSAERLKGVDSTLKIQPAELGDSAVYLCASSLTMTGAPLDSYEQYFGPGTRLTVT.